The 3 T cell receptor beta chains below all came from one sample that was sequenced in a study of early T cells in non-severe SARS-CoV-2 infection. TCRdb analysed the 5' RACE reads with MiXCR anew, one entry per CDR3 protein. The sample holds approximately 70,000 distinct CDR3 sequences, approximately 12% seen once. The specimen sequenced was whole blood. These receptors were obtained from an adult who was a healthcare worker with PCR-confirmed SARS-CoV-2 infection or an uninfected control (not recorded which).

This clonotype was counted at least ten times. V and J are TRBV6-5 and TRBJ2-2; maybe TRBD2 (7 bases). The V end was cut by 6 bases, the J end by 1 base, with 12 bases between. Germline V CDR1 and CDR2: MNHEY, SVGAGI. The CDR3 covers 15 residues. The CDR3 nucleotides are TGTGCCAGCAGCTTCGGGGGGCTGAACACCGGGGAGCTGTTTTTT. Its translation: CASSFGGLNTGELFF.

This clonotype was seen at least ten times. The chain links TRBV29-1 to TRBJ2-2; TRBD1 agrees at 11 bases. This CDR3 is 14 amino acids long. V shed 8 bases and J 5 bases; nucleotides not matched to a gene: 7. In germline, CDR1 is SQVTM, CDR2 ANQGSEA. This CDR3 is CSSTGTGGTGELFF. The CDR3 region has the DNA TGCAGCTCAACCGGGACAGGGGGTACCGGGGAGCTGTTTTTT.

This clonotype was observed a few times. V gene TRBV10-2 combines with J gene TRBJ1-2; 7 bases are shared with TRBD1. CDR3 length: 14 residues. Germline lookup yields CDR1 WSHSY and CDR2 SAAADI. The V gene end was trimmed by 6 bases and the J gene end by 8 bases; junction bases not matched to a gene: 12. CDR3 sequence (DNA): TGCGCCAGCAGAGACACCCGACAGGGAGCAGGCTACACCTTC. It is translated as CASRDTRQGAGYTF.